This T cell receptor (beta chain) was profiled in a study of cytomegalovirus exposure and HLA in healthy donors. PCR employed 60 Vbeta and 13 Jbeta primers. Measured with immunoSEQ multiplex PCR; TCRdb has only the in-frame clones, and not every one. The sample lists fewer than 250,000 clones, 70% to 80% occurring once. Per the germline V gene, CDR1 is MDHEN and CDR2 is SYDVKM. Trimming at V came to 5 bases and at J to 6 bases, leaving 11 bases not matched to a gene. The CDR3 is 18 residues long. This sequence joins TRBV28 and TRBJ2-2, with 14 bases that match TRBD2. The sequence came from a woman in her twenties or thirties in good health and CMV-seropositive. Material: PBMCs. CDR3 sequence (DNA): TGTGCCAGCAGTCGGCTACAAGGACTAGCGGGAGGACCCGGGGAGCTGTTTTTT. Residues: CASSRLQGLAGGPGELFF. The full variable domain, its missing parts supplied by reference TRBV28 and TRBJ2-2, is DVKVTQSSRYLVKRTGEKVFLECVQDMDHENMFWYRQDPGLGLRLIYFSYDVKMKEKGDIPEGYSVSREKKERFSLILESASTNQTSMYLCASSRLQGLAGGPGELFFGEGSRLTVL.